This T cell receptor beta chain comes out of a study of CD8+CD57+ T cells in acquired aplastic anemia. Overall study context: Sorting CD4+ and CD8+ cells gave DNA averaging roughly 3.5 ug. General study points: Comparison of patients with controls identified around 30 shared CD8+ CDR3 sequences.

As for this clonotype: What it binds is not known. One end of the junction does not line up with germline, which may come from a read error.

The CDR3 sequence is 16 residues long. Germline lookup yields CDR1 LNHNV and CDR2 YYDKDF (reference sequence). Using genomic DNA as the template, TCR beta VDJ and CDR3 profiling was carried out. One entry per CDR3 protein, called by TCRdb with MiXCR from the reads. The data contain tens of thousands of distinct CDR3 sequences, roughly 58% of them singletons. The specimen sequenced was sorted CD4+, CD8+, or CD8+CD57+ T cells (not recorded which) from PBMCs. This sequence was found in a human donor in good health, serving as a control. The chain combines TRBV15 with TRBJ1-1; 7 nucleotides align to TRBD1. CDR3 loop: CATSTPWAGGSAEAFF. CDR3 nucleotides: TGTGCCACCAGCACACCCTGGGCAGGGGGGAGCGCTGAGGCTTTCTTT.